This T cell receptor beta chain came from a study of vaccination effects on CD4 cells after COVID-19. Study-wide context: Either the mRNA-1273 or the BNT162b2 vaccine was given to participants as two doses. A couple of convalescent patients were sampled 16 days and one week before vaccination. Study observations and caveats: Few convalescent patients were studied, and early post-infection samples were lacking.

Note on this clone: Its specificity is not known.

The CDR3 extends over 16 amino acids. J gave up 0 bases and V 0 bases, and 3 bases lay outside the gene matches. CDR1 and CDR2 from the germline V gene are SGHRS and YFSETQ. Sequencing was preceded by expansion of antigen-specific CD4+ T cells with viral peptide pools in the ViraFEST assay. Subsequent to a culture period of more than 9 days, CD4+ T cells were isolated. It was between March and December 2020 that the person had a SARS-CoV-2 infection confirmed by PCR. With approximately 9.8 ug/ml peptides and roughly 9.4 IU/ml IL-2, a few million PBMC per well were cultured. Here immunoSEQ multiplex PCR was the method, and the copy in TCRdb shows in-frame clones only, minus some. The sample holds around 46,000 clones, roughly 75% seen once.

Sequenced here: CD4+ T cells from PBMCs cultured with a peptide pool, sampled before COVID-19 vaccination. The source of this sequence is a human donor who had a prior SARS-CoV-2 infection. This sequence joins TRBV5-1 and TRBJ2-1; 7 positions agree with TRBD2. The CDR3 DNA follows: TGCGCCAGCAGCTTGGAGCGGGGAAGCTCCTACAATGAGCAGTTCTTC. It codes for CASSLERGSSYNEQFF. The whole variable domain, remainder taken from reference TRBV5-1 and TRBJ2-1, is KAGVTQTPRYLIKTRGQQVTLSCSPISGHRSVSWYQQTPGQGLQFLFEYFSETQRNKGNFPGRFSGRQFSNSRSEMNVSTLELGDSALYLCASSLERGSSYNEQFFGPGTRLTVL.